This TCR beta chain was retrieved from a study of T cells in localized non-small cell lung cancer (dated by TCRdb to 2019 to 2021). Study-level background: The study examined T cell repertoires in under 300 patients with early-stage NSCLC and compared tumors with uninvolved tumor-adjacent lungs. The cohort consisted of around 250 treatment-naive NSCLC patients whose localized lung tumors had been resected. A mean age of around 66 years was recorded for the NSCLC patients, of whom roughly 130 were male and about a hundred were female. The study at large found these results: Longer overall survival was associated with higher T cell density in blood, whereas shorter survival was associated with higher clonality in adjacent lung. A median of 57 of the top 100 tumor clones turned up in the paired uninvolved adjacent lung, and 25 to 35 of those clones also ranked among the top 100 of that same adjacent lung. Because multi-region tumor sequencing was not done, intratumor heterogeneity could not be ruled out. Uninvolved tumor-adjacent lung showed the highest T cell clonality, higher than tumor, which suggests more focused antigenic responses in the uninvolved tumor-adjacent lung. Since the design was exploratory, TCR variables were selected using unadjusted p-values with no false-discovery rate correction.

V gives up 4 bases and J gives up 5 bases, and the segment between their germline ends measures 14 bases. CDR3 length: 15 amino acids, cysteine to phenylalanine. CDR3 DNA is the only sequence kept; it has 45 bases, read in frame from the first base. The germline V gene supplies CDR1 MDHEN and CDR2 SYDVKM. Uninvolved adjacent lung was obtained at least 2 cm from the tumor margin, and the absence of atypia was confirmed by two independent pathologists. At diagnosis, tumor, uninvolved tumor-adjacent lung and peripheral blood were collected and then preserved as a mix of FFPE and fresh-frozen material. The immunoSEQ Assay was used to sequence TCR beta CDR3 regions from DNA. The study's processing was this. To compute T cell density, TCR beta template counts were normalized to usable DNA, which was estimated by amplifying housekeeping genes. Richness was estimated with the preseqR package, extrapolating to 400,000 templates for PBMC samples and 120,000 templates for tissue samples. Clonality was taken to be one minus Pielou's evenness. Tissue-enriched TCRs were identified by differential abundance testing using productive amino-acid clonotypes, minimum total count 5 and alpha 0.1. Repertoire overlap between compartments was quantified with the Jaccard Index and Morisita Overlap Index. GLIPH clustered TCR beta CDR3s with public tetramer-defined viral CDR3s; viral motifs required at least three viral sequences plus V-gene enrichment. Drawn from immuneACCESS, this table holds only the in-frame rearrangements with V and J called that TCRdb kept. Clones are partly lost; checked studies trace under half to an unresolved V gene and leave the rest unexplained. For V, J and clone size, that table is used; D and trimming come from the DNA. The sample contains some 730 clones, roughly 26% of them found a single time. The top ten hold approximately 19% of the sample.

This clone was counted only a few times. Its target antigen remains unknown. Base qualities were left out, and no much larger clone turns up one base away. Material: normal lung tissue next to the tumor, obtained before any cancer treatment. This clonotype was obtained from a woman between 35 and 75 years old with stage III lung adenocarcinoma. The chain is made from TRBV28 and TRBJ2-2, with the D segment possibly TRBD1 or TRBD2, each aligning over 7 bases. The DNA sequence reads TGTGCCAGCAGTTCGGGACAGCGGGGTACCGGGGAGCTGTTTTTT. This is translated as CASSSGQRGTGELFF.